Listed below are T cell receptor beta chains from one sample, sequenced in a study of beta chain features in type 1 diabetes. Produced via immunoSEQ multiplex PCR; TCRdb's table is partial and in-frame only. In the table there are about 230,000 clones, 9.6% of which are singletons. The specimen was naive CD4+ T cells from blood. All receptors come from a woman aged 18 to 35 in good health. CDR3s include the opening cysteine and the closing phenylalanine or tryptophan. D genes are given only for firm matches. Size is omitted from some rows. Given values are once, few, many or a class for expanded clones.

TRBD2,NA,TRBV5-1,TRBJ2-2,CASSGGLAGGSGELFF,TGCGCCAGCAGCGGGGGACTAGCGGGAGGCTCCGGGGAGCTGTTTTTT
TRBD1,NA,TRBV19,TRBJ2-7,CASRGTGDEQYF,TGTGCCAGTAGGGGGACAGGGGACGAGCAGTACTTC
NA,NA,TRBV6-5,TRBJ2-1,CASSYGLDYNEQFF,TGTGCCAGCAGTTACGGACTGGACTACAATGAGCAGTTCTTC
TRBD1,few,TRBV2,TRBJ1-1,CASGRQGLNTEAFF,TGTGCCAGCGGAAGACAGGGTCTGAACACTGAAGCTTTCTTT
NA,NA,TRBV5-1,TRBJ2-7,CASSQGSGEQYF,TGCGCCAGCAGCCAGGGCTCAGGCGAGCAGTACTTC
NA,few,TRBV15,TRBJ2-1,CATSRGVASLNEQFF,TGTGCCACCAGCAGAGGAGTGGCTAGCCTCAATGAGCAGTTCTTC
TRBD2,NA,TRBV19,TRBJ2-2,CATPGPSGKSGELFF,TGTGCCACCCCCGGGCCTAGCGGGAAATCCGGGGAGCTGTTTTTT
TRBD2,NA,TRBV5-1,TRBJ2-7,CASRPIRLGLAGDEQYF,TGCGCCAGCAGGCCCATCCGGTTGGGACTAGCGGGAGACGAGCAGTACTTC
TRBD2,NA,TRBV6-1,TRBJ2-7,CASSPSGALYEQYF,TGTGCCAGCAGTCCTAGCGGAGCTTTATACGAGCAGTACTTC
TRBD2,NA,TRBV6-1,TRBJ2-1,CATKSGSAYNEQFF,TGTGCCACTAAAAGCGGGAGCGCCTACAATGAGCAGTTCTTC
NA,NA,TRBV7-6,TRBJ2-1,CASKETGGAYNEQFF,TGTGCCAGCAAAGAGACCGGGGGAGCCTACAATGAGCAGTTCTTC
NA,NA,TRBV6-5,TRBJ1-1,CASPEAQGTEAFF,TGTGCCAGCCCTGAAGCGCAGGGCACTGAAGCTTTCTTT
NA,few,TRBV4-1,TRBJ1-2,CASSQVANYGYTF,TGCGCCAGCAGCCAAGTAGCCAACTATGGCTACACCTTC
TRBD1,NA,TRBV19,TRBJ2-7,CASSRTGDNAFGYEQYF,TGTGCCAGTAGTAGGACAGGGGATAACGCCTTTGGATACGAGCAGTACTTC
TRBD2,few,TRBV5-1,TRBJ2-1,CASSLEASGTYSYNEQFF,TGCGCCAGCAGCTTGGAAGCTAGCGGGACTTACTCCTACAATGAGCAGTTCTTC
TRBD1,NA,TRBV6-1,TRBJ1-2,CASSPAGQNYGYTF,TGTGCCAGCAGTCCGGCGGGACAGAACTATGGCTACACCTTC
NA,few,TRBV9,TRBJ2-5,CASSVAGGIQETQYF,TGTGCCAGCAGCGTAGCTGGGGGGATCCAAGAGACCCAGTACTTC
TRBD2,NA,TRBV9,TRBJ2-2,CASSGRQFLPTSAANTGELFF,TGTGCCAGCAGCGGGCGACAGTTTCTACCGACTAGCGCGGCGAACACCGGGGAGCTGTTTTTT
TRBD1,NA,TRBV6-4,TRBJ1-2,CASTDRGSSNYGYTF,TGTGCCAGCACCGACAGGGGCTCATCTAACTATGGCTACACCTTC
TRBD2,NA,TRBV6-5,TRBJ2-1,CASSYLAGGLNEQFF,TGTGCCAGCAGTTACTTAGCGGGGGGGTTGAATGAGCAGTTCTTC
NA,many,TRBV28,TRBJ2-2,CASRVRVSGELFF,TGTGCCAGCAGGGTCCGGGTTTCCGGGGAGCTGTTTTTT
NA,few,TRBV5-1,TRBJ2-3,CASSHQGAGAEDTQYF,TGCGCCAGCAGTCACCAGGGGGCGGGAGCGGAAGATACGCAGTATTTT
NA,few,TRBV6-6,TRBJ2-7,CASHGGAPLYEQYF,TGTGCCAGCCATGGGGGGGCGCCACTCTACGAGCAGTACTTC
TRBD2,few,TRBV11-2,TRBJ2-7,CASSSTPGGGEQYF,TGTGCCAGCAGCTCCACCCCGGGGGGAGGCGAGCAGTACTTC
TRBD2,NA,TRBV5-1,TRBJ2-1,CASSSAPTSGSSYNEQFF,TGCGCCAGCAGCTCAGCTCCGACTAGCGGGAGCTCCTACAATGAGCAGTTCTTC
NA,few,TRBV21-1,TRBJ2-2,CASRLVVEKNTGELFF,TGTGCCAGCAGGCTTGTGGTTGAGAAGAACACCGGGGAGCTGTTTTTT
NA,many,TRBV11-2,TRBJ2-5,CASSLVSQETQYF,TGTGCCAGCAGCTTAGTATCCCAAGAGACCCAGTACTTC
TRBD2,NA,TRBV7-9,TRBJ2-5,CASSLRTGGETQYF,TGTGCCAGCAGCTTACGGACGGGAGGGGAGACCCAGTACTTC